This T cell receptor beta chain was sequenced for a study of T cell repertoires in cytomegalovirus infection. This clonotype was found many times. In TCRdb, the reads were re-called with MiXCR into one record per CDR3 protein. The sample yields under 350,000 distinct CDR3 sequences, about a tenth seen once. This clonotype was sampled from a human donor in good health (CMV status not recorded). Some clones in this sample may be carry-over from other donors' samples. Material: PBMCs.

This chain's CDR3 is CSASLTQRSGANVLTF. DNA of the CDR3: TGCAGTGCTAGCCTGACCCAAAGGTCTGGGGCCAACGTCCTGACTTTC. This chain links TRBV20-1 with TRBJ2-6, with unresolved D. In germline, CDR1 is DFQATT, CDR2 SNEGSKA (reference sequence). V lost 3 bases and J 1 base, leaving 13 bases between the germline ends. This CDR3 has 16 residues.